This T cell receptor (beta chain) was sequenced during a study of T cells after yellow fever vaccination. Study-level background: SMART-Seq v4 Ultra Low Input prepared the low-cell-number fractions.

Comments on this clonotype: Its antigen is unknown.

V gave up 0 bases and J gave up 5 bases, with 13 bases separating them. The V gene's germline CDR1 is ENHRY and CDR2 SYGVKD. The CDR3 is 15 amino acids. Points from the study as a whole: There was a possibility that FACS-sorted repertoires contained abundant clonotypes contaminating from the bulk population. Researchers report a weaker secondary response that nonetheless peaked faster, day 5 versus 15.

Universal primer sites and UMIs were introduced during 5'RACE template-switching synthesis of TCR cDNA. Each CDR3 protein gets one entry after TCRdb re-called the 5' RACE reads with MiXCR. The sample lists about 130,000 distinct CDR3 sequences, 8.9% occurring once. This TCR was recovered from a man aged 18 to 30 who received the YFV17D yellow fever vaccine. The chain uses TRBV10-3 and TRBJ2-5; a weak D match, TRBD2 (5 bases). Source: CD8+ T cells sorted from PBMCs, taken on the day of the yellow fever booster vaccination. Here the CDR3 reads CAISESKGPGETQYF. For the CDR3, the DNA is TGTGCCATCAGTGAGTCGAAAGGTCCGGGGGAGACCCAGTACTTC.